The sequence of this T cell receptor (beta chain) was determined in a study of beta chain features in type 1 diabetes. All of the isolated RNA was reverse transcribed, so expressed TCRB transcripts were sequenced. The method was immunoSEQ multiplex PCR; TCRdb's version includes in-frame clones alone and lacks a portion of them. The profile covers hundreds of thousands of clones, with about 14% appearing a single time and 0.035% to 0.045% taken by the ten largest. Study-wide results and caveats: Comparison showed that naive, central memory and Treg TCRB repertoires appeared more similar among patients than among healthy donors. cDNA sequencing could over-represent cells with high TCR expression. Type 1 diabetes patients had VDJ junctions that carried fewer insertions and more deletions. Moderately but significantly shorter TCRB CDR3s were found in Type 1 diabetes patients in all four CD4+ subsets.

Around 120 mL of blood, on average, came from one heparinised draw per donor. This clone was detected only a few times. Its antigen is unidentified. Germline CDR1 is LGHNA and CDR2 is YNFKEQ. This CDR3 has 16 amino acids. V was trimmed by 1 base and J by 8 bases, leaving 15 bases between them. The J gene is TRBJ1-6, the V gene TRBV4-2; D gene ambiguous. This TCR came from a young man with type 1 diabetes. The sample taken for sequencing was naive CD4+ T cells from blood. The CDR3 DNA is TGTGCCAGCAGCCAAGGTCACTCTCGAACGGATTCACCCCTCCACTTT. Translating it yields CASSQGHSRTDSPLHF.